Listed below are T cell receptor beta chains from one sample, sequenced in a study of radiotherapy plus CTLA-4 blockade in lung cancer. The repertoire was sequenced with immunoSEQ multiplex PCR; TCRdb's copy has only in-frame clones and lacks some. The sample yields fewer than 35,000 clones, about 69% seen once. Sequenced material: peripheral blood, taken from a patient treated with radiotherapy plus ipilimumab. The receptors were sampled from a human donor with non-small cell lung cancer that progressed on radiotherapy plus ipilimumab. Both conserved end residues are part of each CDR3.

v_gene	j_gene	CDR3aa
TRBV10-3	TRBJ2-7	CAIRAGTGLYEQYF
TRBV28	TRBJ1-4	CASSPAAGGGFEKLFF
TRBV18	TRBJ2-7	CASSPPAGTNYEQYF
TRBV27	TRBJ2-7	CASSLSGFGEQYF
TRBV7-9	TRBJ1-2	CASSLPGDTGSGYTF
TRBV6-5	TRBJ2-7	CASSYRAGQGLYEQYF
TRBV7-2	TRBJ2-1	CASSSRRGGSYNEQFF
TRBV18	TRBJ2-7	CASSPSEQREQYF
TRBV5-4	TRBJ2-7	CASSFDPASYEQYF
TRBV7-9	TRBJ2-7	CASSQFRGVGYEQYF
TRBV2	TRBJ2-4	CASSEDRGLAKNIQYF
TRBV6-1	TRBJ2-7	CASQQGSYEQYF
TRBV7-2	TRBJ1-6	CASSLGPGAVKRSPLHF
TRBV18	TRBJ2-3	CASSPQGNMGGADTQYF
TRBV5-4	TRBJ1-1	CASSRKGGAGTEAFF
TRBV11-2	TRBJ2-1	CASSRPGQRSNNEQFF
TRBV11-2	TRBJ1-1	CASSLEFGVTEAFF
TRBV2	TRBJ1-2	CASCASVRGTSGYTF
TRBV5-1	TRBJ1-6	CASTHKGQGNSPLHF
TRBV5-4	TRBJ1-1	CASSSIRGGNEAFF
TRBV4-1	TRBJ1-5	CASSQVRGGNQPQHF
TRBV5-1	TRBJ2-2	CASSGVPPGTSGSRNTGELFF
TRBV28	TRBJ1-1	CASSPSGGGGEAFF
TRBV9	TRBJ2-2	CASSVASVLLLGELFF
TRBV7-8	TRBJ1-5	CASGDFDSNQPQHF
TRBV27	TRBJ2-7	CASSLGGDIYYEQYF
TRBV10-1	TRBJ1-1	CASSFDSREAFF
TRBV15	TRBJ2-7	CATSRDGREWNEQYF
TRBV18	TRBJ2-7	CASSPPEASGHNSYEQYF
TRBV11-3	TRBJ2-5	CASSPTGRETQYF
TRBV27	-	CATSGSYNEQFF
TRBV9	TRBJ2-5	CASSVGGPPQETQYF
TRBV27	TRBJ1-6	CASKEGRYSPLHF